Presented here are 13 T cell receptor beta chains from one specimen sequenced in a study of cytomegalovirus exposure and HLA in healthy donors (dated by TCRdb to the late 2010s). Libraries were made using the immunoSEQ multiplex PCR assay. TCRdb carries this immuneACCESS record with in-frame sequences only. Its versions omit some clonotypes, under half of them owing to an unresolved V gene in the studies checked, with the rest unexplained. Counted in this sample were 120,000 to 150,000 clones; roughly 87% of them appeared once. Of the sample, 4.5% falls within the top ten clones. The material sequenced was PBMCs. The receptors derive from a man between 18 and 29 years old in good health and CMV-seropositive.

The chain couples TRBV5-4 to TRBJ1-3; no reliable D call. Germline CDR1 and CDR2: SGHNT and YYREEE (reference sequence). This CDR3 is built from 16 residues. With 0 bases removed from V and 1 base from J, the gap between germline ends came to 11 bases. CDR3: CASSLESGISGNTIYF. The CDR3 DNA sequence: TGTGCCAGCAGCTTGGAGTCGGGTATTTCTGGAAACACCATATATTTT.

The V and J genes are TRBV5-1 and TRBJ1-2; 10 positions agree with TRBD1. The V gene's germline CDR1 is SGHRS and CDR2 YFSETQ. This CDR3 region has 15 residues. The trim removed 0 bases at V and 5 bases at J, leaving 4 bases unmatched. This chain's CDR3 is CASSLDGTGDYGYTF. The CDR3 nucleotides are TGCGCCAGCAGCTTGGATGGGACAGGGGATTATGGCTACACCTTC.

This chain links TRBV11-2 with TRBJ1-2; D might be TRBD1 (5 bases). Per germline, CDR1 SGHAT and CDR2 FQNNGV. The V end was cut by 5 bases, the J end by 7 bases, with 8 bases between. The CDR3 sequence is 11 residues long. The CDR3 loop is CASSPGGGYTF. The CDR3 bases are TGTGCCAGCAGCCCCGGGGGTGGCTACACCTTC. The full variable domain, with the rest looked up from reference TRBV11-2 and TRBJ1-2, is EAGVAQSPRYKIIEKRQSVAFWCNPISGHATLYWYQQILGQGPKLLIQFQNNGVVDDSQLPKDRFSAERLKGVDSTLKIQPAKLEDSAVYLCASSPGGGYTFGSGTRLTVV.

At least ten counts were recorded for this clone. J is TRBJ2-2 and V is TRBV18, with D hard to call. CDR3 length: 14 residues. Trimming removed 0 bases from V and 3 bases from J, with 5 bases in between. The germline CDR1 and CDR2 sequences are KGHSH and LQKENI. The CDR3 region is CASSPPLDTGELFF. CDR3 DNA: TGTGCCAGCTCACCACCCTTAGACACCGGGGAGCTGTTTTTT.

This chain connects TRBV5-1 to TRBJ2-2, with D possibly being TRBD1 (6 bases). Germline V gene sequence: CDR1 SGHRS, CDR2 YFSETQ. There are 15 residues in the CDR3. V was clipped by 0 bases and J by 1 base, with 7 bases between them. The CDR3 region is CASSLEGQNTGELFF. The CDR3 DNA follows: TGCGCCAGCAGCTTGGAGGGACAGAACACCGGGGAGCTGTTTTTT.

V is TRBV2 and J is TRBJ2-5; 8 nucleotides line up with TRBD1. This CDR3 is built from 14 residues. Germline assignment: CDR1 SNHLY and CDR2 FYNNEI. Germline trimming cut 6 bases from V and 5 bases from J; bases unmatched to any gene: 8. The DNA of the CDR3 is TGTGCCAGCAGGGTCGGGACAGGAGGGGAGACCCAGTACTTC. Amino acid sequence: CASRVGTGGETQYF. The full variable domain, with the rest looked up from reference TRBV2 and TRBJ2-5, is EPEVTQTPSHQVTQMGQEVILRCVPISNHLYFYWYRQILGQKVEFLVSFYNNEISEKSEIFDDQFSVERPDGSNFTLKIRSTKLEDSAMYFCASRVGTGGETQYFGPGTRLLVL.

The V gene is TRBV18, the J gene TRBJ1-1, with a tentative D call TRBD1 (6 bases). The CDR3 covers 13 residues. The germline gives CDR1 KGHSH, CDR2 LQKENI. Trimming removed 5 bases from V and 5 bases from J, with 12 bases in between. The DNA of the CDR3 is TGTGCCAGCTCATCATGGACAGAGACTGAAGCTTTCTTT. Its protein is CASSSWTETEAFF.

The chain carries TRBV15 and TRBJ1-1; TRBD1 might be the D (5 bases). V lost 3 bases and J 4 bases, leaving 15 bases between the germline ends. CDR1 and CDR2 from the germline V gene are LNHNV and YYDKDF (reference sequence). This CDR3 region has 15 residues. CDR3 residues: CATSSTTAGGTEAFF. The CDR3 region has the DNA TGTGCCACCAGCAGTACCACGGCGGGGGGCACTGAAGCTTTCTTT.

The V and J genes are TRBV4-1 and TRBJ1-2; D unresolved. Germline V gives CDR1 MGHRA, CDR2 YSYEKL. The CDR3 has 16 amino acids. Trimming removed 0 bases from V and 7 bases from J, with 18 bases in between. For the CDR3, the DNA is TGCGCCAGCAGCCAAGATGACCGCAACCTTGGAGGTGGCTACACCTTC. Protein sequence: CASSQDDRNLGGGYTF.

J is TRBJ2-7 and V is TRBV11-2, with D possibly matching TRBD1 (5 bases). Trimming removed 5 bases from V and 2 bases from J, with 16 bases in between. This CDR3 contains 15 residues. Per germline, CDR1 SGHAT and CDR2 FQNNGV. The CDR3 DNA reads TGTGCCAGCAGCCCCCAAAGTTTAGGGGCCTACGAGCAGTACTTC. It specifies CASSPQSLGAYEQYF. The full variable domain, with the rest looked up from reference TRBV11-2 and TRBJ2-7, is EAGVAQSPRYKIIEKRQSVAFWCNPISGHATLYWYQQILGQGPKLLIQFQNNGVVDDSQLPKDRFSAERLKGVDSTLKIQPAKLEDSAVYLCASSPQSLGAYEQYFGPGTRLTVT.

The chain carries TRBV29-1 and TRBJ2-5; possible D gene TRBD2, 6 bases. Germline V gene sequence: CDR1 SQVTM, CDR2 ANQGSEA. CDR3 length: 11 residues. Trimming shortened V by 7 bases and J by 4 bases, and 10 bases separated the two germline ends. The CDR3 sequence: CSGRGRETQYF. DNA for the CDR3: TGCAGCGGTCGGGGGAGAGAGACCCAGTACTTC.

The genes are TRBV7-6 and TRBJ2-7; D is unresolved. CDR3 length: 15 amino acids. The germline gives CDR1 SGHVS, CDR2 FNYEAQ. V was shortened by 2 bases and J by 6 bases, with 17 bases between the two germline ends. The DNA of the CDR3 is TGTGCCAGCAGCTTATCCTCTGAACAGTTGCGCGAGCAGTACTTC. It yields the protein CASSLSSEQLREQYF.

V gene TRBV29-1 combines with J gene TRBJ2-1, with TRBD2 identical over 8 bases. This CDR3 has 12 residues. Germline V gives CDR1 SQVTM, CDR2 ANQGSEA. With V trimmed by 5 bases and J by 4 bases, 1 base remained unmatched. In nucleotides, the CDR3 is TGCAGCGTTTCTAGCGGGTACAATGAGCAGTTCTTC. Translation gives CSVSSGYNEQFF.